This TCR beta chain comes out of a study of cytomegalovirus exposure and HLA in healthy donors. Vbeta (60) and Jbeta (13) primers were used in the PCR. Profiling relied on immunoSEQ multiplex PCR, and the TCRdb table lists in-frame clones only, not all of them. The repertoire holds 200,000 to 250,000 clones, with 60% to 85% as singletons. The trim removed 7 bases at V and 0 bases at J, leaving 12 bases unmatched. This CDR3 contains 18 residues. CDR1 is SGDLS and CDR2 is YYNGEE in the germline V gene. The rearrangement joins TRBV9 to TRBJ2-2; 10 bases are shared with TRBD2. The sequencing sample was made of PBMCs. The origin of this receptor is a middle-aged man in good health and CMV-seronegative. CDR3 loop: CASAPRTSGNSNTGELFF. Here the CDR3 DNA reads TGTGCCAGCGCCCCCCGGACTAGCGGAAACTCGAACACCGGGGAGCTGTTTTTT.